These 28 T cell receptor beta chains share one sample of origin, sequenced in a study of T cell responses to AZD1222 COVID-19 vaccine. Only in-frame clones appear in the TCRdb table, and some are missing; sequencing was by immunoSEQ multiplex PCR. The repertoire consists of fewer than 95,000 clones, with 89% occurring once and the leading ten covering about 5.5%. The material was peripheral blood, obtained 28 days after the second AZD1222 dose. Receptor source: an adult who received the AZD1222 COVID-19 vaccine.

This clone was detected a few times. The chain employs TRBV19 and TRBJ2-3; D remains unclear. V shed 1 base and J shed 6 bases, with 11 bases lying between them. This CDR3 has 14 residues. CDR1 and CDR2 from the germline V gene are LNHDA and SQIVND (reference sequence). In nucleotides, the CDR3 is TGTGCCAGTAGTATAGGTTCCCTAAAGGATACGCAGTATTTT. Amino acids: CASSIGSLKDTQYF.

The V gene is TRBV29-1, the J gene TRBJ1-3; D is uncertain. The CDR3 loop spans 15 amino acids. The V end was cut by 3 bases, the J end by 0 bases, with 12 bases between. Germline lookup yields CDR1 SQVTM and CDR2 ANQGSEA. The CDR3 region is CSVEVRSSSGNTIYF. DNA for the CDR3: TGCAGCGTTGAGGTCAGGTCGAGCTCTGGAAACACCATATATTTT.

This chain links TRBV6-5 with TRBJ2-7; 8 nucleotides line up with TRBD2. V lost 4 bases to trimming and J lost 0 bases; unmatched junction nucleotides: 5. This CDR3 spans 15 amino acids. Per the germline V gene, CDR1 is MNHEY and CDR2 is SVGAGI. The CDR3, as DNA: TGTGCCAGCAGTTTCGCGGGGGGCAGCTCCTACGAGCAGTACTTC. Protein sequence: CASSFAGGSSYEQYF.

The chain has TRBV6-4 and TRBJ2-1; no clear D. V lost 2 bases and J 3 bases, leaving 2 bases between the germline ends. The CDR3 runs to 12 residues. Germline loops: CDR1 MRHNA, CDR2 SNTAGT. CDR3 in DNA: TGTGCCAGCAGTGACCTCTACAATGAGCAGTTCTTC. Protein product: CASSDLYNEQFF.

In its sample, this clone was seen a few times. V is TRBV28 and J is TRBJ1-2, with TRBD1 as a possible D gene (5 bases). The germline V gene encodes CDR1 MDHEN and CDR2 SYDVKM. Trimming pared 5 bases from V and 8 bases from J, leaving 12 bases between. The CDR3 extends over 12 amino acids. DNA of the CDR3: TGTGCCAGCAGTGGGGGTCCCTGGGGCTACACCTTC. It translates to CASSGGPWGYTF.

With respect to this clone: Additional DNA sequences in this sample encode the identical CDR3. The chain carries TRBV5-1 and TRBJ1-4; tentatively, D is TRBD1 (6 bases). The length of the CDR3 is 15 residues. V was shortened by 9 bases and J by 3 bases, with 18 bases between the two germline ends. Germline values: CDR1 SGHRS, CDR2 YFSETQ. CDR3: CATHQGTGANEKLFF. CDR3 nucleotides: TGCGCCACCCACCAGGGGACCGGTGCTAATGAAAAACTGTTTTTT.

The V call is TRBV28, the J call TRBJ1-2; 8 positions agree with TRBD1. The CDR3 length is 17 residues. Germline values: CDR1 MDHEN, CDR2 SYDVKM. The V segment lost 3 bases and the J segment 8 bases; nucleotides outside the gene matches: 17. In DNA form, the CDR3 reads TGTGCCAGCAGTTTGACACCCCTCGCAGGGGGCGCTGGGGGCTACACCTTC. Its translation is CASSLTPLAGGAGGYTF.

The rearrangement joins TRBV11-3 to TRBJ2-1, with TRBD1 identical over 7 bases. The V and J ends lost 5 bases and 0 bases, in that order; junction bases with no gene match: 13. CDR1 and CDR2 from the germline V gene are SGHNT and YENEEA. The CDR3 loop spans 18 amino acids. CDR3 protein: CASSTPQTGKYSYNEQFF. DNA for the CDR3: TGTGCCAGCAGCACTCCCCAGACAGGGAAATACTCCTACAATGAGCAGTTCTTC.

The chain is built from TRBV27 and TRBJ2-7; 11 nucleotides align to TRBD1. CDR1 is MNHEY and CDR2 is SMNVEV in the germline V gene (reference sequence). CDR3 length: 15 residues. V shed 3 bases, J shed 2 bases, and the junction held 3 bases outside the gene matches. The CDR3 loop is CASSFSGQGAYEQYF. The CDR3 DNA reads TGTGCCAGCAGTTTTTCGGGACAGGGGGCCTACGAGCAGTACTTC.

V and J are TRBV4-1 and TRBJ2-2; TRBD1 is a possible D gene (6 bases). Trimming removed 7 bases at V and 4 bases at J, with 16 bases between. This CDR3 spans 15 amino acids. The germline V gene has CDR1 MGHRA and CDR2 YSYEKL. As DNA, the CDR3 is TGCGCCAGCAACTTTGGAACAGGGATCACCGGGGAGCTGTTTTTT. Translated: CASNFGTGITGELFF.

This clone has a handful of counts. The chain is built from TRBV2 and TRBJ1-4; a possible D gene is TRBD1 (6 bases). The CDR3 runs to 15 residues. Germline lookup yields CDR1 SNHLY and CDR2 FYNNEI. Trimming removed 3 bases at V and 7 bases at J, with 15 bases between. Written as DNA, the CDR3 is TGTGCCAGCAGTGAGGGGGGGGGCGCAGGTGAAAAACTGTTTTTT. This sequence encodes CASSEGGGAGEKLFF.

This clone is a singleton in its sample. V usage is TRBV11-3 and J usage is TRBJ2-1; D is unresolved. The V gene's germline CDR1 is SGHNT and CDR2 YENEEA. There are 15 residues in the CDR3. Trimming cost V 3 bases and J 4 bases, with 13 bases left between them. CDR3 protein: CASSFDRVRYNEQFF. CDR3 nucleotides: TGTGCCAGCAGCTTCGACCGGGTCCGATACAATGAGCAGTTCTTC.

The chain combines TRBV6-5 with TRBJ2-3; D perhaps matches TRBD2 (6 bases). This CDR3 comprises 16 residues. The V end was cut by 0 bases, the J end by 3 bases, with 13 bases between. CDR1 is MNHEY, CDR2 SVGAGI, per germline. The CDR3 spells CASSYSSSGRTDTQYF. CDR3 bases: TGTGCCAGCAGTTACTCATCCAGCGGGCGGACAGATACGCAGTATTTT.

The chain combines TRBV7-9 with TRBJ1-1; 9 bases are a match to TRBD1. The V segment lost 5 bases and the J segment 6 bases; nucleotides outside the gene matches: 16. Germline-derived CDR1 and CDR2 are SEHNR and FQNEAQ (reference sequence). The CDR3 runs 17 residues. CDR3 coding DNA: TGTGCCAGCAGCCCACGAGGGACAGGGAGGGGGGTGGCTGAAGCTTTCTTT. Translating gives CASSPRGTGRGVAEAFF.

V and J are TRBV12-3 or TRBV12-4 and TRBJ2-3, with no clear D. The CDR3 length is 13 residues. V shed 3 bases and J shed 5 bases, with 9 bases lying between them. CDR3 in amino acids: CASSFSNLDTQYF. The CDR3 DNA reads as TGTGCCAGCAGTTTTAGCAATTTAGATACGCAGTATTTT.

The chain carries TRBV19 and TRBJ1-1; no definite D call. The length of the CDR3 is 16 residues. The V gene's germline CDR1 is LNHDA and CDR2 SQIVND (reference sequence). The ends were cut back, 3 bases at V and 4 bases at J, with 18 bases in the middle. The CDR3 DNA reads TGTGCCAGTAGTATTCGGTTCGGGAGTGGAGGCACTGAAGCTTTCTTT. It specifies CASSIRFGSGGTEAFF.

The chain links TRBV7-6 to TRBJ1-1; D gene unclear. The CDR3 sequence is 15 residues long. Germline CDR1 is SGHVS and CDR2 is FNYEAQ. V lost 4 bases to trimming and J lost 0 bases, with 12 bases between them. The DNA for the CDR3 is TGTGCCAGCAGCTCACCGGATGGGGTGAACACTGAAGCTTTCTTT. Translation gives CASSSPDGVNTEAFF.

This rearrangement joins TRBV19 to TRBJ2-2; 10 positions match TRBD1. The V and J ends lost 4 bases and 0 bases, in that order; junction bases with no gene match: 5. The CDR3 extends over 17 amino acids. In germline, CDR1 is LNHDA, CDR2 SQIVND (reference sequence). Written as DNA, the CDR3 is TGTGCCAGTAGTAGAGCGGGACAGGGGACGAACACCGGGGAGCTGTTTTTT. Its translation is CASSRAGQGTNTGELFF.

V is TRBV10-1 and J is TRBJ2-7, with 7 positions matching TRBD1. The length of the CDR3 is 13 residues. Germline V gives CDR1 WNHNN, CDR2 SYGVQD (reference sequence). Trimming at V came to 7 bases and at J to 6 bases, leaving 9 bases not matched to a gene. In nucleotides, the CDR3 is TGCGCCAGCACGTCGGGACAGCTAGGCGAGCAGTACTTC. Its protein is CASTSGQLGEQYF.

The chain combines TRBV7-2 with TRBJ1-5; TRBD1 aligns across 10 bases. This CDR3 has 15 amino acids. V was pared by 2 bases and J by 6 bases, with 4 bases of the junction left unmatched. Germline V gene lookup returns CDR1 SGHTA and CDR2 FQGNSA. The CDR3 DNA follows: TGTGCCAGCAGCTTACTCGGGACAGGGGTTCAGCCCCAGCATTTT. Residues: CASSLLGTGVQPQHF.

The chain has TRBV6-6 and TRBJ1-1; 7 bases are a match to TRBD1. The CDR3 sequence is 13 residues long. CDR1 is MNHNY, CDR2 SVGAGI, per germline (reference sequence). The ends lost 7 bases at V and 8 bases at J; junction bases unmatched: 10. The CDR3 DNA reads as TGTGCCAGCACCGACAGGGTCGTATCCGAAGCTTTCTTT. This encodes CASTDRVVSEAFF.

The chain employs TRBV14 and TRBJ1-3; perhaps TRBD1 as D (6 bases). Germline CDR1 SGHDN, CDR2 FVKESK. The V and J ends lost 4 bases and 2 bases respectively, with 15 bases between them. The CDR3 length is 16 residues. CDR3 region: CASSPYRVWTGNTIYF. Here the CDR3 DNA reads TGTGCCAGCAGCCCGTACAGGGTGTGGACTGGAAACACCATATATTTT. Combining the CDR3 with reference TRBV14 and TRBJ1-3 gives the whole variable domain EAGVTQFPSHSVIEKGQTVTLRCDPISGHDNLYWYRRVMGKEIKFLLHFVKESKQDESGMPNNRFLAERTGGTYSTLKVQPAELEDSGVYFCASSPYRVWTGNTIYFGEGSWLTVV.

The V gene is TRBV27, the J gene TRBJ2-5; tentatively, D is TRBD1 (6 bases). The V gene lost 5 bases and the J gene lost 7 bases, with 14 bases spanning the gap. The CDR3 consists of 13 residues. In germline, CDR1 is MNHEY, CDR2 SMNVEV (reference sequence). The CDR3 protein is CASSAQGYATQYF. Here the CDR3 DNA reads TGTGCCAGCAGTGCGCAGGGGTACGCGACCCAGTACTTC.

V and J are TRBV12-5 and TRBJ1-6; D remains ambiguous. Trimming left V 1 base short and J 6 bases short, with 7 bases between. Per the germline V gene, CDR1 is LGHNT and CDR2 is FRNRAP. The CDR3 length is 14 residues. The CDR3 sequence is CASGLESPNSPLHF. CDR3 sequence (DNA): TGTGCTAGTGGTTTGGAAAGCCCTAATTCACCCCTCCACTTT.

The chain employs TRBV11-2 and TRBJ1-6; D remains ambiguous. The CDR3 is 12 residues long. Germline assignment: CDR1 SGHAT and CDR2 FQNNGV. V was trimmed by 1 base and J by 8 bases, leaving 3 bases between them. In nucleotides, the CDR3 is TGTGCCAGCAGCTTAGGGGATTCACCCCTCCACTTT. Translating gives CASSLGDSPLHF.

Only a few counts were recorded for this clone. The chain employs TRBV5-6 and TRBJ1-2, with TRBD1 matching over 11 bases. V was pared by 4 bases and J by 8 bases, with 7 bases of the junction left unmatched. The CDR3 covers 14 residues. The germline gives CDR1 SGHDT, CDR2 YYEEEE. CDR3 bases: TGTGCCAGCAGCCCTGGACAGGGGGCGCGGGGCTACACCTTC. Its protein product is CASSPGQGARGYTF.

The chain is built from TRBV4-3 and TRBJ1-4; D gene ambiguous. V lost 2 bases, J lost 7 bases, and 17 bases lay in between. In germline, CDR1 is LGHNA, CDR2 YSLEER. This CDR3 contains 16 residues. The CDR3 loop reads CASSQWQQAGSEKLFF. The CDR3 nucleotides read TGCGCCAGCAGCCAATGGCAGCAAGCGGGAAGTGAAAAACTGTTTTTT.

V gene TRBV10-3 combines with J gene TRBJ2-7, with a tentative D call TRBD1 (5 bases). V dropped 10 bases and J dropped 0 bases, with 13 bases sitting between them. Germline CDR1 is ENHRY and CDR2 is SYGVKD. The CDR3 runs to 13 residues. DNA for the CDR3: TGTGCCACCAAGGCAGGGCACTCCTACGAGCAGTACTTC. Its translation: CATKAGHSYEQYF.